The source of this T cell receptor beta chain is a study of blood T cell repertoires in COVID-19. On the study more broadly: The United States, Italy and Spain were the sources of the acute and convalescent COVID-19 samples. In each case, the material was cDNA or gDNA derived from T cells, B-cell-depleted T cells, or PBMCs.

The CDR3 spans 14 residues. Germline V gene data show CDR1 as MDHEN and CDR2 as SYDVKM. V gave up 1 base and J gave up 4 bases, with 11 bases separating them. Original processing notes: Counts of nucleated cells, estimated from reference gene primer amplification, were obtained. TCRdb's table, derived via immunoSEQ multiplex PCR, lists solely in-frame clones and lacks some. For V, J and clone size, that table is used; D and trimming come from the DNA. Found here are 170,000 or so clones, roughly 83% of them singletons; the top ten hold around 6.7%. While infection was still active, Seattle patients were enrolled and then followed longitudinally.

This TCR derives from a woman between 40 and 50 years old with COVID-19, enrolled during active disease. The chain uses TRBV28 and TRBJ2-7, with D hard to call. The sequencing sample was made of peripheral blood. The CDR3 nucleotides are TGTGCCAGCAGTTTATCGAGACGGCGGTACGAGCAGTACTTC. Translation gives CASSLSRRRYEQYF.